Listed below are T cell receptor beta chains from one sample, sequenced in a study of cytomegalovirus exposure and HLA in healthy donors. Profiling relied on immunoSEQ multiplex PCR, and the TCRdb table lists in-frame clones only, not all of them. The top ten clones hold under 2.5% of a sample with about 150,000 clones, over 70% of them seen once. The sequencing input was PBMCs. All receptors derive from a man aged 25 to 45 in good health and CMV-seronegative. The CDR3 runs from the conserved cysteine through the conserved F or W. Each record gives: CDR3 protein, CDR3 DNA, J gene, clone size, V gene, D gene, CDR3 length. D genes are given only for firm matches. Expanded clones are given a class, and other clones once, few, many or no size at all.

CASSLLEDTEAFF	TGTGCCAGCAGCTTGCTGGAGGACACTGAAGCTTTCTTT	TRBJ1-1	-	TRBV5-4	-	13
CAWSVLGACYEQYF	TGTGCCTGGAGTGTACTGGGGGCCTGCTACGAGCAGTACTTC	TRBJ2-7	-	TRBV30	-	14
CASSGESYNEQFF	TGTGCCAGCAGCGGGGAGTCCTACAATGAGCAGTTCTTC	TRBJ2-1	once	TRBV2	-	13
CASSSGGPRNQPQHF	TGTGCCAGCAGCTCAGGGGGCCCGCGCAATCAGCCCCAGCATTTT	TRBJ1-5	few	TRBV2	TRBD1	15
CASSPGTPQYF	TGTGCCAGCAGTCCCGGGACTCCCCAGTACTTC	TRBJ2-4	-	TRBV2	-	11
CAWSVPYRTYEQYF	TGTGCCTGGAGTGTACCCTATCGAACCTACGAGCAGTACTTC	TRBJ2-7	-	TRBV30	-	14
CASSSGGSSNGYTF	TGTGCCAGCAGTTCAGGGGGCAGTTCAAATGGCTACACCTTC	TRBJ1-2	-	TRBV2	TRBD1	14
CASSEALRGTGQPQNF	TGTGCCAGCAGTGAAGCGCTTCGGGGGACGGGACAGCCCCAGAATTTT	TRBJ1-5	-	TRBV2	TRBD1	16
CASSQYPGTDSYEQYF	TGTGCCAGCAGCCAATATCCCGGGACAGACTCCTACGAGCAGTACTTC	TRBJ2-7	once	TRBV4-2	TRBD1	16
CASSEVRGARESQYF	TGTGCCAGCAGTGAAGTTAGAGGCGCAAGAGAAAGCCAGTACTTC	TRBJ2-5	-	TRBV6-1	-	15
CASSQVRENTEAFF	TGTGCCAGCAGCCAGGTACGGGAGAACACTGAAGCTTTCTTT	TRBJ1-1	once	TRBV4-2	-	14
CASSYSWDSRPGELFF	TGTGCCAGCAGTTACTCCTGGGACAGCCGCCCCGGGGAGCTGTTTTTT	TRBJ2-2	few	TRBV6-5	TRBD1	16
CASSLGAFGNTIYF	TGTGCCAGCAGCTTGGGGGCTTTTGGAAACACCATATATTTT	TRBJ1-3	-	TRBV5-5	-	14
CASSSNRGDIQYF	TGTGCCAGCAGCTCAAACAGGGGTGACATTCAGTACTTC	TRBJ2-4	few	TRBV7-2	TRBD1	13
CASSPSGGSGPGTQYF	TGCGCCAGCAGCCCGTCAGGGGGTAGCGGCCCCGGGACCCAGTACTTC	TRBJ2-5	few	TRBV5-1	-	16
CASSLETGVAFYGYTF	TGTGCCAGCAGCTTAGAAACAGGGGTTGCCTTCTATGGCTACACCTTC	TRBJ1-2	-	TRBV7-9	TRBD1	16
CASSPSVAGSGELFF	TGTGCCAGCTCACCATCGGTGGCGGGTTCCGGGGAGCTGTTTTTT	TRBJ2-2	few	TRBV18	-	15
CASSLFRTERKAFF	TGTGCCAGCAGTCTTTTTAGGACAGAACGCAAAGCTTTCTTT	TRBJ1-1	-	TRBV6-5	-	14
CASSIGGGTGLESPLHF	TGTGCCAGTAGTATTGGCGGCGGGACAGGGCTTGAATCACCCCTCCACTTT	TRBJ1-6	-	TRBV19	TRBD1	17
CASSPDRSLEKLFF	TGTGCCAGCAGCCCGGACAGGTCCCTTGAAAAACTGTTTTTT	TRBJ1-4	-	TRBV7-9	TRBD1	14
CASSPPGTAYGYTF	TGCGCCAGCAGCCCCCCCGGGACAGCATATGGCTACACCTTC	TRBJ1-2	-	TRBV5-1	TRBD1	14
CASSQDGMNTEAFF	TGTGCCAGCAGCCAGGACGGGATGAACACTGAAGCTTTCTTT	TRBJ1-1	-	TRBV5-8	-	14
CSAGTISAGEQYF	TGCAGCGCCGGTACTATATCCGCGGGCGAGCAGTACTTC	TRBJ2-7	-	TRBV29-1	-	13
CASSLAGVTETQYF	TGTGCCAGCAGCTTAGCAGGGGTGACGGAGACCCAGTACTTC	TRBJ2-5	-	TRBV7-2	-	14
CASTPSGGACEQFF	TGTGCTAGCACCCCTAGCGGGGGGGCCTGTGAGCAGTTCTTC	TRBJ2-1	-	TRBV7-7	TRBD2	14
CASSLGDNTEAFF	TGTGCCAGCAGCTTAGGGGATAACACTGAAGCTTTCTTT	TRBJ1-1	-	TRBV5-6	-	13
CASSSGLAGGRGTDTQYF	TGTGCCAGCAGTTCAGGACTAGCGGGGGGCCGTGGCACAGATACGCAGTATTTT	TRBJ2-3	-	TRBV27	TRBD2	18
CASSFGQGWNTEAFF	TGTGCCAGCAGTTTCGGACAGGGCTGGAACACTGAAGCTTTCTTT	TRBJ1-1	-	TRBV27	TRBD1	15
CASSFNSGTSFDNEQFF	TGTGCCAGCAGTTTTAATTCGGGGACTAGTTTCGACAATGAGCAGTTCTTC	TRBJ2-1	-	TRBV28	TRBD2	17
CASSDRINTEAFF	TGCGCCAGCAGCGACAGGATCAACACTGAAGCTTTCTTT	TRBJ1-1	-	TRBV10-2	-	13
CASSQDVGGTSGGAYNEQFF	TGTGCCAGCAGCCAAGATGTGGGGGGGACTAGCGGGGGGGCCTACAATGAGCAGTTCTTC	TRBJ2-1	-	TRBV4-2	TRBD2	20
CASSLSGQGSSEQYF	TGCGCCAGCAGCTTGAGTGGACAGGGATCGAGCGAGCAGTACTTC	TRBJ2-7	-	TRBV5-1	TRBD1	15
CASRTGPSGNTEAFF	TGTGCCAGCAGGACAGGGCCTTCTGGGAACACTGAAGCTTTCTTT	TRBJ1-1	-	TRBV2	TRBD1	15
CASSLASEKDFQETQYF	TGTGCCAGCAGCTTAGCTTCAGAAAAAGACTTTCAAGAGACCCAGTACTTC	TRBJ2-5	-	TRBV7-6	-	17
CAWGAGFSTDTQYF	TGTGCCTGGGGGGCGGGGTTCAGCACAGATACGCAGTATTTT	TRBJ2-3	-	TRBV30	-	14
CASSFGEGGETQYF	TGTGCCAGCAGCTTCGGGGAAGGCGGAGAGACCCAGTACTTC	TRBJ2-5	-	TRBV5-6	-	14
CSVYTGTVINYGYTF	TGCAGCGTTTATACCGGGACTGTTATTAACTATGGCTACACCTTC	TRBJ1-2	-	TRBV29-1	-	15
CASSLLAGGTDTQYF	TGCGCCAGCAGCTTGCTAGCGGGGGGGACAGATACGCAGTATTTT	TRBJ2-3	-	TRBV5-1	TRBD2	15
CASSQVASGRYNEQFF	TGTGCCAGCAGCCAAGTAGCCAGCGGTAGGTACAATGAGCAGTTCTTC	TRBJ2-1	-	TRBV4-2	-	16
CASSSTDNSPLHF	TGTGCCAGCAGCTCTACAGATAATTCACCCCTCCACTTT	TRBJ1-6	-	TRBV7-9	-	13